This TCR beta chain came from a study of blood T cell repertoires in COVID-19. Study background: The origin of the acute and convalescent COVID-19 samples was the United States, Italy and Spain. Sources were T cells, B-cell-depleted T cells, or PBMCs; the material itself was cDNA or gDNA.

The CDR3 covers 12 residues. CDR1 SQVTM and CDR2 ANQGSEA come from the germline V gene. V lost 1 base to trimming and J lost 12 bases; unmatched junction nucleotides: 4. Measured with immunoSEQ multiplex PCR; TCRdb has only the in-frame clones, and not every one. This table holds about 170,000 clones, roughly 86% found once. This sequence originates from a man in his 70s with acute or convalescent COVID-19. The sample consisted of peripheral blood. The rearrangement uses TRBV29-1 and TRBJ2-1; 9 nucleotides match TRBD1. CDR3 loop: CSVEGQGVGQFF. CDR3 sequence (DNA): TGCAGCGTTGAAGGACAGGGGGTGGGGCAGTTCTTC.